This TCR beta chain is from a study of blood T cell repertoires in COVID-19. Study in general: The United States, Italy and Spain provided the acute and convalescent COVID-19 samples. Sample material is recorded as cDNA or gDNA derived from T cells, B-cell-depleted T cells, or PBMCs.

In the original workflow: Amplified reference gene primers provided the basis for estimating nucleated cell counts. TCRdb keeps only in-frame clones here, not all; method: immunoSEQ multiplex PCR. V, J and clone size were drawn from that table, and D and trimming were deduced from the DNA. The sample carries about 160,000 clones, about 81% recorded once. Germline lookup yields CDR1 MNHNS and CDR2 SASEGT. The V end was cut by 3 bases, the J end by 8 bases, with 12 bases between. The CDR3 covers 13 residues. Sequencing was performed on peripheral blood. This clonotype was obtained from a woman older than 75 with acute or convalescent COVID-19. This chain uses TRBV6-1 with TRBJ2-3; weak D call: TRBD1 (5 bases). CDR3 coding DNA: TGTGCCAGCAGTGACCCGACAGTTGGTACGCAGTATTTT. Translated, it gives CASSDPTVGTQYF.